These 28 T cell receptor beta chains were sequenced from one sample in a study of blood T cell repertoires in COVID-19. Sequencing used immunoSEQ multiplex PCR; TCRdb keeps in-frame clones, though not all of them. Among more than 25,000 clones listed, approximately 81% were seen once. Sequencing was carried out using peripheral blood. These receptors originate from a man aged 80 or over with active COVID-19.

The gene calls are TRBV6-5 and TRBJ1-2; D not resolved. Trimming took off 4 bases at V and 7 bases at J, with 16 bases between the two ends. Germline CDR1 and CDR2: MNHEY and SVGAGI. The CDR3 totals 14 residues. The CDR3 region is CASSLTGSRSGYTF. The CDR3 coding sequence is TGTGCCAGCAGTTTGACGGGAAGTCGAAGTGGCTACACCTTC.

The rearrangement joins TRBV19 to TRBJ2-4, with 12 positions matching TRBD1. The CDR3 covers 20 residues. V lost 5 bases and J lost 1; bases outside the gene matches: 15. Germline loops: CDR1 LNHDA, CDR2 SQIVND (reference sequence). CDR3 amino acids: CASSPGQGATSILAKNIQYF. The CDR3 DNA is TGTGCCAGTAGTCCGGGACAGGGGGCGACCTCTATCCTGGCCAAAAACATTCAGTACTTC.

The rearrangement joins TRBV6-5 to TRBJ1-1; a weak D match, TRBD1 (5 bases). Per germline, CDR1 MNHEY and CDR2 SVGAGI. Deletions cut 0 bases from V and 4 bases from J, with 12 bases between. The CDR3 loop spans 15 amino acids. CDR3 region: CASSYSWRGTTEAFF. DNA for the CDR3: TGTGCCAGCAGTTACTCCTGGAGGGGCACCACTGAAGCTTTCTTT.

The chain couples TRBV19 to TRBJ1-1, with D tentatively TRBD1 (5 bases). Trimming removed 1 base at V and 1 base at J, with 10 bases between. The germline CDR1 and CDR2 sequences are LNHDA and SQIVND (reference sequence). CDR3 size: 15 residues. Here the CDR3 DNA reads TGTGCCAGTAGTATAGGGGCAGGGCAGAACACTGAAGCTTTCTTT. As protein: CASSIGAGQNTEAFF.

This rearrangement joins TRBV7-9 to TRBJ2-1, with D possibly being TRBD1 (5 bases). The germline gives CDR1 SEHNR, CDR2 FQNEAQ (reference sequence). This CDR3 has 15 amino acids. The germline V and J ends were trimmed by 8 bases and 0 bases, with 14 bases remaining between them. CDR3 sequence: CASGALRSSYNEQFF. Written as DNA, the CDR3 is TGTGCCAGCGGGGCACTTAGGAGCTCCTACAATGAGCAGTTCTTC.

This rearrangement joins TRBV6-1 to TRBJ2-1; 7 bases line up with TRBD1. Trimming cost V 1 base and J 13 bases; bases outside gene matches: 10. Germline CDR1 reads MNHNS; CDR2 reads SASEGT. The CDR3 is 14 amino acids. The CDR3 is CASSEVATGTAQFF. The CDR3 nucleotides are TGTGCCAGCAGTGAAGTTGCTACCGGGACAGCCCAGTTCTTC.

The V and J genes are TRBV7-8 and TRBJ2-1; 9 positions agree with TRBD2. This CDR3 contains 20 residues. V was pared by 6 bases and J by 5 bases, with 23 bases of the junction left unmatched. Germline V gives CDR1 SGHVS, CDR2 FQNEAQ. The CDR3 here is CASRTSIPGGLAGTDNEQFF. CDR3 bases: TGTGCCAGCAGGACTAGCATCCCAGGGGGTCTAGCGGGGACGGACAATGAGCAGTTCTTC. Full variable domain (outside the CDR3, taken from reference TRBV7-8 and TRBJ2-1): GAGVSQSPRYKVAKRGQDVALRCDPISGHVSLFWYQQALGQGPEFLTYFQNEAQLDKSGLPSDRFFAERPEGSVSTLKIQRTQQEDSAVYLCASRTSIPGGLAGTDNEQFFGPGTRLTVL.

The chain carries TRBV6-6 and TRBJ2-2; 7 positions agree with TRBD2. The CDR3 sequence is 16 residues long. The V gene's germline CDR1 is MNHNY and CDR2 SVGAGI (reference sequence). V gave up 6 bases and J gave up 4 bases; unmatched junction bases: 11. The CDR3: CASRPSGARGTGELFF. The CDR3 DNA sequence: TGTGCCAGCAGACCTAGCGGAGCCCGTGGCACCGGGGAGCTGTTTTTT.

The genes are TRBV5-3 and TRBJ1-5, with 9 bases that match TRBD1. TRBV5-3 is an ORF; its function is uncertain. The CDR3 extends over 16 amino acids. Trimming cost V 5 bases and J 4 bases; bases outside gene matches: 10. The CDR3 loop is CARSDRTGAPNQPQHF. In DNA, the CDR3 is TGTGCCAGAAGTGATAGGACAGGGGCGCCTAATCAGCCCCAGCATTTT.

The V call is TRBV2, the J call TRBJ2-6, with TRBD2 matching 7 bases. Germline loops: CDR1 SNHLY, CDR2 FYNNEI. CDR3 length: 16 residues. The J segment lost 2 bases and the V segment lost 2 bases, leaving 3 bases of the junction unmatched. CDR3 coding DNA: TGTGCCAGCAGTGAACGTGGGGGGGCTGGGGCCAACGTCCTGACTTTC. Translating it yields CASSERGGAGANVLTF. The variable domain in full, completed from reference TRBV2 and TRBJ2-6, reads EPEVTQTPSHQVTQMGQEVILRCVPISNHLYFYWYRQILGQKVEFLVSFYNNEISEKSEIFDDQFSVERPDGSNFTLKIRSTKLEDSAMYFCASSERGGAGANVLTFGAGSRLTVL.

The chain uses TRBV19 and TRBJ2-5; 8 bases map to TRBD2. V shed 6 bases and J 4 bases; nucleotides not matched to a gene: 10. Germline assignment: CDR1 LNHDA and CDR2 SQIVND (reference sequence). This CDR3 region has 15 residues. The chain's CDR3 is CASSRGGSGGETQYF. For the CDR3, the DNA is TGTGCCAGTAGCCGGGGGGGCTCGGGTGGAGAGACCCAGTACTTC.

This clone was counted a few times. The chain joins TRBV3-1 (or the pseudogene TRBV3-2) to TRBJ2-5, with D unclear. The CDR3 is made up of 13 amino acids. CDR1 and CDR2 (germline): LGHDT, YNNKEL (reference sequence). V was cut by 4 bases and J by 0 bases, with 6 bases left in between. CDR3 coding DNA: TGTGCCAGCAGCCTTCACTACCAAGAGACCCAGTACTTC. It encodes CASSLHYQETQYF.

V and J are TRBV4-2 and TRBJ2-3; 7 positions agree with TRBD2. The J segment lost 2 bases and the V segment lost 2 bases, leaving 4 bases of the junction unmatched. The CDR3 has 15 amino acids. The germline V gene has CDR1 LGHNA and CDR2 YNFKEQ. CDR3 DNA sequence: TGTGCCAGCAGCCAAATCGGGACTACCACAGATACGCAGTATTTT. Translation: CASSQIGTTTDTQYF.

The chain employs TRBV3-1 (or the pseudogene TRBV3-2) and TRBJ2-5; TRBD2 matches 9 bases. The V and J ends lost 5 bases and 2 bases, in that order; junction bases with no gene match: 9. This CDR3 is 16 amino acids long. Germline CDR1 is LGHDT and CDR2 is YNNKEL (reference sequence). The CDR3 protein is CASSDLASGEQETQYF. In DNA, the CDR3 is TGTGCCAGCAGCGACCTGGCTAGCGGGGAACAAGAGACCCAGTACTTC.

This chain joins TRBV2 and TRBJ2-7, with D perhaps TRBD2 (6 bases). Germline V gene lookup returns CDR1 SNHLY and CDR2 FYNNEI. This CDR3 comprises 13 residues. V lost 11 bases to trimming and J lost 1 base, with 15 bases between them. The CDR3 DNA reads TGTGCCTCTAACCCGGGACTTTCCTACGAGCAGTACTTC. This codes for CASNPGLSYEQYF.

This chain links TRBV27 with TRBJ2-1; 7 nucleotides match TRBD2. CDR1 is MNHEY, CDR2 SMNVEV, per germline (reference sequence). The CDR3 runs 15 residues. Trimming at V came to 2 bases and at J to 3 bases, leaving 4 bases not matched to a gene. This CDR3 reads CASSLRLAVYNEQFF. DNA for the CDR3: TGTGCCAGCAGTTTACGGCTAGCGGTCTACAATGAGCAGTTCTTC.

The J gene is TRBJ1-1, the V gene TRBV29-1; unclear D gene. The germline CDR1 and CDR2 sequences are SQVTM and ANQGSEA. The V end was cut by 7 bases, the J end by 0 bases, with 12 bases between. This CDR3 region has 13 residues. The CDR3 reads CSAQRGLNTEAFF. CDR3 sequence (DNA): TGCAGCGCCCAACGGGGTCTGAACACTGAAGCTTTCTTT.

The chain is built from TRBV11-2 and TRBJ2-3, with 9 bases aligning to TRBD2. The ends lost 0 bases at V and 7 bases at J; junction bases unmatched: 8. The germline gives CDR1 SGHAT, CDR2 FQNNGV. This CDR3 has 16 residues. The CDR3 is CASSLDRVSGGHTQYF. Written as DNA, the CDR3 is TGTGCCAGCAGCTTAGATCGGGTTAGCGGGGGACATACGCAGTATTTT.

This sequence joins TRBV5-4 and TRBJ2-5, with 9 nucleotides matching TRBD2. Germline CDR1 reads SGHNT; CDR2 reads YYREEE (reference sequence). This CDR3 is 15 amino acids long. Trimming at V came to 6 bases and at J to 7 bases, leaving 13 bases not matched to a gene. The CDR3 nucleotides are TGTGCCAGCAACGAATTTAGCGGGGGTCTAGGGACCCAGTACTTC. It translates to CASNEFSGGLGTQYF.

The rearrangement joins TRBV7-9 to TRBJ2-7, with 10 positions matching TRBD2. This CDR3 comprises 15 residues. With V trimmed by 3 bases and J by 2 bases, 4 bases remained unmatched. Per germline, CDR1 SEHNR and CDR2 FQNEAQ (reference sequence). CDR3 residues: CASSFSGGAPYEQYF. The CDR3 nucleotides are TGTGCCAGCAGCTTCAGCGGGGGGGCCCCCTACGAGCAGTACTTC.

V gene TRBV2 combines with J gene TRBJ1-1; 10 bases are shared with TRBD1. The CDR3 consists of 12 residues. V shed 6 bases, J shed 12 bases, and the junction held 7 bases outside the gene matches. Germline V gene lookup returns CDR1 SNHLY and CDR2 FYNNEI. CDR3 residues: CASRQDRGETFF. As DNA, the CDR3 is TGTGCCAGCAGACAGGACAGGGGGGAAACTTTCTTT.

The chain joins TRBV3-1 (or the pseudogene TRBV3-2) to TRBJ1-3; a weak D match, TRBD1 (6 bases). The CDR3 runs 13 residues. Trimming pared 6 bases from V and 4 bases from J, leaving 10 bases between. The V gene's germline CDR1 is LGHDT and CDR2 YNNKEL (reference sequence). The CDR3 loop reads CASRRGGGNTIYF. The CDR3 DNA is TGTGCCAGCAGGCGGGGGGGCGGAAACACCATATATTTT.

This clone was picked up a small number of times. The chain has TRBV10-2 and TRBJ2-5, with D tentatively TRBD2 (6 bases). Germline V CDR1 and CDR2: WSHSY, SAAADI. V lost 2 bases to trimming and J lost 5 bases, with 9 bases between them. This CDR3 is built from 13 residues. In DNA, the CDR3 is TGCGCCAGCAGTGAGGGGGGGTGGGAGACCCAGTACTTC. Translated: CASSEGGWETQYF.

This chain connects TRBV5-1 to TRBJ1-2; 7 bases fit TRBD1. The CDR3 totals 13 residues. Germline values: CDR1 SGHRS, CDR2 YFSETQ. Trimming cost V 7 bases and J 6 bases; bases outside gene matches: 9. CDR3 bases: TGCGCCAGCTCTCTTGGGACAGATCATGGCTACACCTTC. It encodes CASSLGTDHGYTF.

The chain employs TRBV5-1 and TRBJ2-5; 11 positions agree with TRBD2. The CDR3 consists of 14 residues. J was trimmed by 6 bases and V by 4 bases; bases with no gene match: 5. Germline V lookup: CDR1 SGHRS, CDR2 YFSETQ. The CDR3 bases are TGCGCCAGCAGCCCTACTAGCGGGGGTAAGACCCAGTACTTC. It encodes CASSPTSGGKTQYF.

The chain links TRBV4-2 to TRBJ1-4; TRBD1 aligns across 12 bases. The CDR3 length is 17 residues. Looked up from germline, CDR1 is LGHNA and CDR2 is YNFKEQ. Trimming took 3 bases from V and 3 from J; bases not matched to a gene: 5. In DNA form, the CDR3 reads TGTGCCAGCAGCCATCGGGACAGGGGGCGCGCTAATGAAAAACTGTTTTTT. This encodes CASSHRDRGRANEKLFF.

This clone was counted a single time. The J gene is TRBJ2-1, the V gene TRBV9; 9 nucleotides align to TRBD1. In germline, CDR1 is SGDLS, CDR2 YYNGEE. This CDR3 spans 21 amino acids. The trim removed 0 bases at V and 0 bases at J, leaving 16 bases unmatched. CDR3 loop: CASSVAGLGTGRVSSYNEQFF. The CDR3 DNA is TGTGCCAGCAGCGTAGCCGGGCTCGGGACAGGGAGGGTAAGCTCCTACAATGAGCAGTTCTTC.

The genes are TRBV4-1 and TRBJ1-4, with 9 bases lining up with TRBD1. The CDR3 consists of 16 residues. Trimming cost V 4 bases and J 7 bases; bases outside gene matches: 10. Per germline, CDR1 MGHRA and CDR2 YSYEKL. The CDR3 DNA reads TGCGCCAGCAGCCGGTCACAGGGGGCTCGAGGTGAAAAACTGTTTTTT. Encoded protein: CASSRSQGARGEKLFF.